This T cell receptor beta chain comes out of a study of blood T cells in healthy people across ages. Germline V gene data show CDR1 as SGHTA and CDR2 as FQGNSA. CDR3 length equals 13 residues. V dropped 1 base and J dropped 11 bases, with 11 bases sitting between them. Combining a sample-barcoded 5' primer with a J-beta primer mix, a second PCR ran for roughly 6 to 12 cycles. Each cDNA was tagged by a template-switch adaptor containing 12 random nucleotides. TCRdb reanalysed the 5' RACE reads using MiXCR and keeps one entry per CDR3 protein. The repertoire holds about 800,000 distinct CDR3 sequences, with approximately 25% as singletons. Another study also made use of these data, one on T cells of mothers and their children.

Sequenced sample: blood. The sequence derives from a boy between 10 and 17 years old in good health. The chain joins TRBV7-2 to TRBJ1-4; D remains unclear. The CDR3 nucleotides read TGTGCCAGCAGCTTAGTCCTAGCGGGGAAACTGTTTTTT. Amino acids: CASSLVLAGKLFF.